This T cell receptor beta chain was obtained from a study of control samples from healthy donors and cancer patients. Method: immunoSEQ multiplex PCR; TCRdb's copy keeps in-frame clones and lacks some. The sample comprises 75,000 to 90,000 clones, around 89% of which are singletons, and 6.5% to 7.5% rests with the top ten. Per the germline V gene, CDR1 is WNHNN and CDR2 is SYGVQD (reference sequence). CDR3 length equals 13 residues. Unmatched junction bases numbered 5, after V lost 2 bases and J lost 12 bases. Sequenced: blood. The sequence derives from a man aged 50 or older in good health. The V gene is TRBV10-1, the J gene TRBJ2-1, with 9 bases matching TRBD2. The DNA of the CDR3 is TGCGCCAGCAGTGAGGTAGCGGGGGCCCGGCAGTTCTTC. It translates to CASSEVAGARQFF.